The 23 T cell receptor beta chains presented below share a single source sample, sequenced in a study of PD-1 blockade in classical Hodgkin lymphoma (dated by TCRdb to between 2020 and 2021). The library was prepared using the immunoSEQ multiplex PCR assay. In its TCRdb copy, this immuneACCESS table keeps in-frame sequences only and misses some clones. Where compared with another copy, unresolved V genes explain less than half of these, and the others have no known cause. This sample lists nearly 55,000 clones; around 85% were detected once. About 15% of the sample comes from the top ten. The time point label, read with the paper, signifies: cycle 1 day 1 (C1D1), immediately before nivolumab initiation. Relapse after autologous stem cell transplantation had occurred in all trial patients, and cohorts A, B and C were distinguished by prior brentuximab vedotin exposure. The sample consisted of peripheral blood mononuclear cells (PBMCs), taken at baseline. Receptors were obtained from a human donor with classical Hodgkin lymphoma.

The V and J genes are TRBV30 and TRBJ2-5; unclear D gene. There are 13 residues in the CDR3. V was trimmed by 5 bases and J by 5 bases, leaving 15 bases between them. Germline CDR1 GTSNPN, CDR2 SVGIG (reference sequence). DNA for the CDR3: TGTGCCTGGGGCCCGAAGGCCGGGGAGACCCAGTACTTC. Its protein product is CAWGPKAGETQYF.

This clone was counted a few times. The CDR3 bases are TGCGCCAGCAGCCAAGAATTAGGGGGGCACCAGCCCCAGCATTTT. Its protein is CASSQELGGHQPQHF. The V gene is TRBV4-3, the J gene TRBJ1-5; tentative D call: TRBD1 (6 bases). There are 15 residues in the CDR3. Trimming took 0 bases from V and 7 from J, leaving 13 bases between them. Germline lookup yields CDR1 LGHNA and CDR2 YSLEER.

This clone has only a few counts. The chain combines TRBV30 with TRBJ1-1, with D perhaps TRBD1 (5 bases). Per the germline V gene, CDR1 is GTSNPN and CDR2 is SVGIG (reference sequence). The CDR3 has 13 residues. V lost 0 bases, J lost 8 bases, and 13 bases lay in between. The CDR3 reads CAWSVRDHVEAFF. CDR3 DNA sequence: TGTGCCTGGAGTGTTAGGGACCACGTCGAAGCTTTCTTT.

J is TRBJ1-1 and V is TRBV5-8; D is unresolved. The CDR3 length is 13 residues. The V and J ends lost 4 bases and 3 bases respectively, with 10 bases between them. Per germline, CDR1 SGHTS and CDR2 YDEGEE. CDR3 region: CASSRTRDTEAFF. The CDR3 DNA reads as TGTGCCAGCAGCCGTACAAGAGACACTGAAGCTTTCTTT.

This clone was recorded a few times. The chain carries TRBV9 and TRBJ2-3; D is unresolved. Trimming took off 4 bases at V and 2 bases at J, with 8 bases between the two ends. This CDR3 has 13 residues. From germline, CDR1 is SGDLS and CDR2 YYNGEE. This chain's CDR3 is CASSFAVTDTQYF. The DNA of the CDR3 is TGTGCCAGCAGCTTTGCAGTCACAGATACGCAGTATTTT.

The gene calls are TRBV19 and TRBJ1-1; D gene unclear. V was shortened by 9 bases and J by 1 base, with 3 bases between the two germline ends. Germline CDR1 is LNHDA and CDR2 is SQIVND (reference sequence). This CDR3 comprises 10 residues. The CDR3 DNA sequence: TGTGCCAGCAGGAACACTGAAGCTTTCTTT. Its translation: CASRNTEAFF.

The chain combines TRBV4-3 with TRBJ1-6; D call uncertain. With 3 bases removed from V and 6 bases from J, the gap between germline ends came to 18 bases. CDR1 and CDR2 from the germline V gene are LGHNA and YSLEER. The CDR3 is 17 amino acids. This chain's CDR3 is CASSQSSRRIANSPLHF. The CDR3 DNA is TGCGCCAGCAGCCAGAGCTCCCGCAGAATCGCTAATTCACCCCTCCACTTT.

This clone appeared a single time. The rearrangement uses TRBV5-1 and TRBJ2-3, with 12 bases lining up with TRBD1. V lost 1 base to trimming and J lost 3 bases; unmatched junction nucleotides: 3. The CDR3 covers 16 residues. Per germline, CDR1 SGHRS and CDR2 YFSETQ. CDR3: CASSLMGQGATDTQYF. The CDR3 bases are TGCGCCAGCAGCTTGATGGGACAGGGGGCAACAGATACGCAGTATTTT. The whole variable domain, filled in from reference TRBV5-1 and TRBJ2-3, reads KAGVTQTPRYLIKTRGQQVTLSCSPISGHRSVSWYQQTPGQGLQFLFEYFSETQRNKGNFPGRFSGRQFSNSRSEMNVSTLELGDSALYLCASSLMGQGATDTQYFGPGTRLTVL.

CDR3 in amino acids: CASRRPGAGAYNEQFF. The CDR3 coding sequence is TGTGCCAGTAGAAGACCCGGAGCGGGAGCTTACAATGAGCAGTTCTTC. The chain carries TRBV19 and TRBJ2-1; 8 bases are shared with TRBD2. Germline lookup yields CDR1 LNHDA and CDR2 SQIVND (reference sequence). Trimming at V came to 6 bases and at J to 4 bases, leaving 11 bases not matched to a gene. The CDR3 totals 16 residues.

The chain combines TRBV5-1 with TRBJ2-7, with 9 bases that match TRBD1. The CDR3 has 15 amino acids. Looked up from germline, CDR1 is SGHRS and CDR2 is YFSETQ. V lost 5 bases and J lost 1; bases outside the gene matches: 7. CDR3 sequence (DNA): TGCGCCAGCAGGTTGTTTGGGACAGGGTCCTACGAGCAGTACTTC. Translated, it gives CASRLFGTGSYEQYF.

V and J are TRBV7-6 and TRBJ1-1; D uncertain. This CDR3 contains 12 residues. CDR1 and CDR2 from the germline V gene are SGHVS and FNYEAQ. Trimming shortened V by 4 bases and J by 5 bases, and 8 bases separated the two germline ends. CDR3 sequence: CASSSTTTEAFF. CDR3 nucleotide sequence: TGTGCCAGCAGCTCGACAACGACTGAAGCTTTCTTT.

This clone was picked up one time. The rearrangement links TRBV14 to TRBJ2-1; TRBD1 might be the D (5 bases). The V end lost 1 base, the J end lost 1 base, and 20 bases lay between the germline ends. Germline CDR1 and CDR2: SGHDN and FVKESK. The CDR3 sequence is 19 residues long. The CDR3 nucleotides are TGTGCCAGCAGCCAAGGTACCCAGGGATTCTCTTGGTCCTACAATGAGCAGTTCTTC. It yields the protein CASSQGTQGFSWSYNEQFF.

The chain carries TRBV15 and TRBJ1-3; no reliable D call. Trimming shortened V by 5 bases and J by 0 bases, and 8 bases separated the two germline ends. CDR3 length: 14 amino acids. The germline gives CDR1 LNHNV, CDR2 YYDKDF (reference sequence). The CDR3 region has the DNA TGTGCCACCAGCGGCGCGGGCTCTGGAAACACCATATATTTT. Amino acids: CATSGAGSGNTIYF.

In its sample, this clone was seen a few times. CDR3 amino acids: CASSLVVYPGGYTF. In nucleotides, the CDR3 is TGTGCCAGCAGCTTAGTGGTGTACCCCGGAGGCTACACCTTC. This sequence joins TRBV7-2 and TRBJ1-2; no clear D gene. V lost 1 base and J 8 bases, leaving 14 bases between the germline ends. Germline CDR1 SGHTA, CDR2 FQGNSA. The CDR3 length is 14 residues.

The chain links TRBV9 to TRBJ2-7; tentatively, D is TRBD1 (6 bases). The CDR3 covers 13 residues. The germline gives CDR1 SGDLS, CDR2 YYNGEE. V gave up 0 bases and J gave up 5 bases, with 9 bases separating them. CDR3 nucleotide sequence: TGTGCCAGCAGCGTAGCTAAGGGGGACGAGCAGTACTTC. Its translation is CASSVAKGDEQYF.

The V gene is TRBV10-3, the J gene TRBJ1-2, with TRBD1 identical over 11 bases. The trim removed 4 bases at V and 4 bases at J, leaving 5 bases unmatched. CDR3 length: 15 amino acids. Germline V gene lookup returns CDR1 ENHRY and CDR2 SYGVKD. The CDR3 loop is CAISAYGQGAYGYTF. The CDR3 bases are TGTGCCATCAGTGCCTACGGACAGGGGGCCTATGGCTACACCTTC.

The J gene is TRBJ1-1, the V gene TRBV13, with a tentative D call TRBD1 (5 bases). Germline V CDR1 and CDR2: PRHDT, FYEKMQ (reference sequence). This CDR3 has 16 residues. The V and J ends lost 5 bases and 0 bases respectively, with 16 bases between them. CDR3 bases: TGTGCCAGCAGCCCCACCCGGGGCGTCCTGAACACTGAAGCTTTCTTT. As protein: CASSPTRGVLNTEAFF.

This clone showed up just once. The chain is built from TRBV4-3 and TRBJ1-3; no reliable D call. Trimming shortened V by 3 bases and J by 0 bases, and 12 bases separated the two germline ends. Per germline, CDR1 LGHNA and CDR2 YSLEER. The CDR3 spans 16 residues. The CDR3 reads CASSQRATVSGNTIYF. Written as DNA, the CDR3 is TGCGCCAGCAGCCAGAGGGCCACGGTCTCTGGAAACACCATATATTTT.

This clone was seen a single time. The rearrangement uses TRBV6-1 and TRBJ1-4; TRBD1 aligns across 7 bases. CDR1 MNHNS and CDR2 SASEGT come from the germline V gene. The ends lost 8 bases at V and 5 bases at J; junction bases unmatched: 5. The CDR3 covers 13 residues. The CDR3, as DNA: TGTGCCAGCCGGGGACAGTGGAATGAAAAACTGTTTTTT. The encoded protein is CASRGQWNEKLFF.

The chain recombines TRBV5-1 with TRBJ2-1, with 7 bases fitting TRBD1. Germline V CDR1 and CDR2: SGHRS, YFSETQ. The CDR3 has 14 residues. V lost 3 bases and J lost 1; bases outside the gene matches: 1. The CDR3 nucleotides read TGCGCCAGCAGCTCGACAGGGTCCTACAATGAGCAGTTCTTC. Translated: CASSSTGSYNEQFF. The variable domain in full, with the rest retrieved from reference TRBV5-1 and TRBJ2-1, is KAGVTQTPRYLIKTRGQQVTLSCSPISGHRSVSWYQQTPGQGLQFLFEYFSETQRNKGNFPGRFSGRQFSNSRSEMNVSTLELGDSALYLCASSSTGSYNEQFFGPGTRLTVL.

The chain carries TRBV5-1 and TRBJ2-1, with D possibly matching TRBD1 (6 bases). Germline CDR1 SGHRS, CDR2 YFSETQ. The CDR3 sequence is 11 residues long. The V end was cut by 7 bases, the J end by 10 bases, with 12 bases between. The CDR3 here is CASHRDTEQFF. In DNA form, the CDR3 reads TGCGCCAGCCACCGGGACACAGAGCAGTTCTTC.

The chain recombines TRBV5-1 with TRBJ2-1; D is unclear. The germline V gene encodes CDR1 SGHRS and CDR2 YFSETQ. Trimming cost V 4 bases and J 7 bases, with 12 bases left between them. This CDR3 has 13 residues. The CDR3 sequence is CASSPSGLNEQFF. DNA for the CDR3: TGCGCCAGCAGCCCCTCCGGGCTAAATGAGCAGTTCTTC.

The gene calls are TRBV10-3 and TRBJ2-1; 14 bases line up with TRBD2. The CDR3 is 15 residues long. V shed 5 bases, J shed 7 bases, and the junction held 4 bases outside the gene matches. Germline assignment: CDR1 ENHRY and CDR2 SYGVKD. For the CDR3, the DNA is TGTGCCATCAGTCAGGGACTAGCGGGAGCAAATGAGCAGTTCTTC. It specifies CAISQGLAGANEQFF.